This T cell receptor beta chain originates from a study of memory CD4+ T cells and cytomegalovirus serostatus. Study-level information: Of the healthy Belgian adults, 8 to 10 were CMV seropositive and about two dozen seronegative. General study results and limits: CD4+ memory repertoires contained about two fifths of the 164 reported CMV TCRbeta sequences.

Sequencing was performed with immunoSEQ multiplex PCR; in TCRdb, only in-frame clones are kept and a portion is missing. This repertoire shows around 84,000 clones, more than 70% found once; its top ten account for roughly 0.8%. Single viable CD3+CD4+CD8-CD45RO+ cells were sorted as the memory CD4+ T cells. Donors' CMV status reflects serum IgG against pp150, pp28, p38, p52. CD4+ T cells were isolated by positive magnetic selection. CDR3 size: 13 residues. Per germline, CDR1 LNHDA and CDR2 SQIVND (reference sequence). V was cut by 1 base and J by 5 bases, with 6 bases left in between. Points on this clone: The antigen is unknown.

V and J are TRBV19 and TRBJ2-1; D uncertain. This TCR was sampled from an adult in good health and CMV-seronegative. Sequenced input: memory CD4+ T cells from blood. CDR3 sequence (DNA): TGTGCCAGTAGTATAGCTCTAGACAATGAGCAGTTCTTC. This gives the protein CASSIALDNEQFF.